This TCR beta chain was observed in a study of TIL therapy for anti-PD-1-resistant metastatic lung cancer. Overall study: Tumors had a median PD-L1 proportion score of about 6%. Study-level findings and limits: Many TIL product clones were absent from baseline tumor, suggesting clonal contraction.

Regarding this clone: What it binds is unknown.

The CDR3 contains 12 residues. Germline values: CDR1 MNHEY, CDR2 SMNVEV (reference sequence). The V gene lost 3 bases and the J gene lost 9 bases, with 9 bases spanning the gap. Time point noted: pre-treatment sample, taken before nivolumab and TIL therapy. Pleural nodules or supraclavicular lymph nodes made up most of the excised metastases sampled. Progressing patients received lymphodepletion, expanded TIL infusion and IL-2. Stage 4 NSCLC adults joined between October 2017 and 2020. The immunoSEQ assay was v3. Method: immunoSEQ multiplex PCR; TCRdb's copy keeps in-frame clones and lacks some. This table holds around 13,000 clones, approximately 66% found once.

This clonotype originated in a woman aged 30 to 85 with non-small cell lung cancer. The specimen was tumor tissue, collected at baseline. The rearrangement joins TRBV27 to TRBJ2-1, with a tentative D call TRBD2 (5 bases). The CDR3, as DNA: TGTGCCAGCAGTTTTCGGGGTCTTGAGCAGTTCTTC. Amino acids: CASSFRGLEQFF.